The sequence of this T cell receptor beta chain was determined in a study of shared clonotypes between healthy human individuals. Note on this clone: Its specificity is unknown.

The assay ran at deep level. Clones were read by immunoSEQ multiplex PCR, and TCRdb kept only the in-frame ones, dropping some. The sample consists of a few hundred thousand clones, roughly 95% of them appearing once. Findings and caveats of the study: The study sampled only blood, and tissue repertoires likely differ.

Naive CD8 isolation took CD45RO-negative cells positively selected for CCR7 and excluded terminally differentiated effector memory CD45RA+ cells. HIV-negative, healthy adults without recent acute infections or vaccinations were the donors. Every one of the donors was a Caucasian adult that lived in Nashville, Tennessee. Germline CDR1 and CDR2: SQVTM and ANQGSEA. V lost 4 bases to trimming and J lost 4 bases, with 10 bases between them. This CDR3 has 13 amino acids. The sequenced sample was naive CD8+ T cells sorted from blood. The TCR originated in a woman younger than 45 in good health. The chain couples TRBV29-1 to TRBJ2-2, with a possible D match to TRBD1 (5 bases). In nucleotides, the CDR3 is TGCAGCGTTGCCCAAAGGGGCACCGGGGAGCTGTTTTTT. This encodes CSVAQRGTGELFF.